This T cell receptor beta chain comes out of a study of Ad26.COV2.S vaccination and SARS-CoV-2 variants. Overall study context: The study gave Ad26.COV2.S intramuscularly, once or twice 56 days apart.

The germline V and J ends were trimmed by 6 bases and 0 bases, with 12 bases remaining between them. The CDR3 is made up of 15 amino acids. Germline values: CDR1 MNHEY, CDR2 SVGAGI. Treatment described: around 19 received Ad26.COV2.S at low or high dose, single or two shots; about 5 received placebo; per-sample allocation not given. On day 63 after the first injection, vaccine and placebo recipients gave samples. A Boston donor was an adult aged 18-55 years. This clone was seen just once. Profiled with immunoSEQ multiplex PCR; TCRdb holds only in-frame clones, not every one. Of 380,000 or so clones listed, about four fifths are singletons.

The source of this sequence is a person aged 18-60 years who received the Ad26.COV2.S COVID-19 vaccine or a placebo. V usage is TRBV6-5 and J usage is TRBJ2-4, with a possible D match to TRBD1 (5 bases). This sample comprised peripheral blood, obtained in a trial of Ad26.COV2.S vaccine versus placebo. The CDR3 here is CASRTTEIAKNIQYF. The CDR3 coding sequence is TGTGCCAGCAGGACGACAGAAATAGCCAAAAACATTCAGTACTTC.